These 22 T cell receptor beta chains originate from one sample sequenced in a study of blood T cells in healthy people across ages. A second 7 to 11 cycle PCR used barcoded and J-beta primers. MiXCR was run by TCRdb on the 5' RACE reads, yielding one entry per CDR3 protein. The sample holds around 500,000 distinct CDR3 sequences, about 25% seen once. The same sample was also studied in work on T cells of mothers and their children.

The sequencing input was blood. These receptor sequences come from a boy between 2 and 15 years old in good health.

This sequence joins TRBV5-8 and TRBJ1-5; 8 nucleotides agree with TRBD1. This CDR3 contains 15 residues. Germline V gene sequence: CDR1 SGHTS, CDR2 YDEGEE. Trimming removed 6 bases from V and 4 bases from J; junction bases left unmatched: 9. The DNA for the CDR3 is TGTGCCAGCACCCAGGACAGGGCTGTGAATCAGCCCCAGCATTTT. It encodes CASTQDRAVNQPQHF.

This clonotype was picked up many times. The V and J genes are TRBV6-1 and TRBJ1-2; 9 bases fit TRBD1. J was trimmed by 3 bases and V by 6 bases; bases with no gene match: 14. The CDR3 contains 17 residues. Per the germline V gene, CDR1 is MNHNS and CDR2 is SASEGT. The CDR3 region has the DNA TGTGCCAGCAGCCCCGGGACAGGGCGGAGTTGGGACTATGGCTACACCTTC. Residues: CASSPGTGRSWDYGYTF.

A few counts support this clonotype. V gene TRBV5-1 combines with J gene TRBJ1-6; TRBD1 matches at 8 bases. Germline assignment: CDR1 SGHRS and CDR2 YFSETQ. Trimming took 3 bases from V and 6 from J; bases not matched to a gene: 5. This CDR3 spans 15 amino acids. CDR3 protein: CASSSQQGGNSPLHF. CDR3 coding DNA: TGCGCCAGCAGCTCACAACAGGGGGGTAATTCACCCCTCCACTTT.

The chain uses TRBV7-7 and TRBJ1-1; the D is unclear. Germline loops: CDR1 SSHAT, CDR2 FNYEAQ (reference sequence). This CDR3 comprises 18 residues. The CDR3: CASGPPGEGCLINTEAFF. Written as DNA, the CDR3 is TGTGCTAGCGGCCCCCCAGGCGAGGGCTGTCTCATAAACACTGAAGCTTTCTTT.

This clonotype turned up a few times. The chain couples TRBV27 to TRBJ2-5; perhaps D is TRBD1 or TRBD2 (5 bases each). Germline values: CDR1 MNHEY, CDR2 SMNVEV (reference sequence). The CDR3 spans 14 residues. V lost 9 bases to trimming and J lost 4 bases, with 18 bases between them. The CDR3 bases are TGTGCCAGTTGGGGGATCTTCCCGGGAGAGACCCAGTACTTC. As protein: CASWGIFPGETQYF.

This clonotype turned up a few times. The chain joins TRBV29-1 to TRBJ2-3; unclear D gene. From germline, CDR1 is SQVTM and CDR2 ANQGSEA. This CDR3 region has 13 residues. V lost 3 bases and J lost 3, with 10 bases in between. Here the CDR3 DNA reads TGCAGCGTTGATCGAGTTTCTACAGATACGCAGTATTTT. This codes for CSVDRVSTDTQYF.

Only a few counts were recorded for this clonotype. The genes are TRBV5-1 and TRBJ2-3, with D uncertain. The CDR3 sequence is 14 residues long. The V gene's germline CDR1 is SGHRS and CDR2 YFSETQ. V was clipped by 4 bases and J by 3 bases, with 12 bases between them. CDR3 residues: CASSPPLETDTQYF. The CDR3 DNA reads TGCGCCAGCAGCCCGCCCTTGGAGACAGATACGCAGTATTTT.

This clonotype was seen a handful of times. J is TRBJ1-2 and V is TRBV3-1; D gene ambiguous. With 0 bases removed from V and 6 bases from J, the gap between germline ends came to 11 bases. This CDR3 has 14 amino acids. The germline CDR1 and CDR2 sequences are LGHDT and YNNKEL (reference sequence). CDR3 DNA: TGTGCCAGCAGCCAAGACACCCAGAGTAATGGCTACACCTTC. As protein: CASSQDTQSNGYTF. The full variable domain, rest sourced from reference TRBV3-1 and TRBJ1-2, is DTAVSQTPKYLVTQMGNDKSIKCEQNLGHDTMYWYKQDSKKFLKIMFSYNNKELIINETVPNRFSPKSPDKAHLNLHINSLELGDSAVYFCASSQDTQSNGYTFGSGTRLTVV.

The gene calls are TRBV5-1 and TRBJ1-4; D perhaps matches TRBD1 (5 bases). Trimming took off 1 base at V and 7 bases at J, with 14 bases between the two ends. This CDR3 has 15 residues. CDR1 is SGHRS, CDR2 YFSETQ, per germline. Written as DNA, the CDR3 is TGCGCCAGCAGCTTGAGTTTGGGGGACGGTGAAAAACTGTTTTTT. This sequence encodes CASSLSLGDGEKLFF.

The sample holds many counts of this clonotype. Relative to the germline gene, one junction end is altered; a read error may explain this. V and J are TRBV7-9 and TRBJ1-6, with 8 nucleotides matching TRBD1. There are 13 residues in the CDR3. Germline CDR1 reads SEHNR; CDR2 reads FQNEAQ (reference sequence). The CDR3 DNA sequence: TGTGCCAGCAGCTTGAGCCCAGGGGGCCACTTCTACTTT. Its translation is CASSLSPGGHFYF.

This clonotype has at least ten counts. The genes are TRBV4-3 and TRBJ2-7; possible D gene TRBD2, 6 bases. Germline V gene sequence: CDR1 LGHNA, CDR2 YSLEER. This CDR3 has 15 amino acids. The V end was cut by 1 base, the J end by 5 bases, with 15 bases between. CDR3 amino acids: CASSQGSGAIDEQYF. CDR3 nucleotides: TGCGCCAGCAGCCAAGGTTCGGGAGCGATCGACGAGCAGTACTTC.

V is TRBV19 and J is TRBJ2-5; D could derive from TRBD1 or TRBD2 (5 bases each). Gene TRBJ2-1 matches the end of the DNA better, so the J call may be wrong. The CDR3 extends over 12 amino acids. The germline V gene has CDR1 LNHDA and CDR2 SQIVND (reference sequence). The CDR3 DNA reads as TGTGCCAGTAGTAAGGGGCGCGGGGAGCAGTTCTTC. This translates into CASSKGRGEQFF.

The genes are TRBV6-1 and TRBJ2-7; TRBD1 is a possible D gene (6 bases). The J call is doubtful: the DNA matches TRBJ2-1 better. The CDR3 is 13 amino acids. The germline CDR1 and CDR2 sequences are MNHNS and SASEGT. In DNA, the CDR3 is TGTGCCAGTCGACAGGCCTCAGACAATGAGCAGTTCTTC. Translated: CASRQASDNEQFF.

J is TRBJ2-3 and V is TRBV20-1; 12 nucleotides align to TRBD2. The CDR3 is 15 residues long. With 4 bases clipped from V and 3 bases from J, the junction kept 5 bases outside the gene matches. Germline lookup yields CDR1 DFQATT and CDR2 SNEGSKA (reference sequence). DNA of the CDR3: TGCAGTGCTATCGGACTAGCGGGAACTACAGATACGCAGTATTTT. It codes for CSAIGLAGTTDTQYF.

This clonotype has a handful of counts. V and J are TRBV29-1 and TRBJ2-3; 12 nucleotides match TRBD1. Germline values: CDR1 SQVTM, CDR2 ANQGSEA. The CDR3 totals 15 residues. J lost 4 bases, V lost 6 bases, and 8 bases had no gene match. The CDR3 sequence is CSVPSGTGGSDTQYF. CDR3 sequence (DNA): TGCAGCGTCCCCTCCGGGACAGGGGGCTCAGATACGCAGTATTTT.

The chain couples TRBV7-9 to TRBJ2-3; a possible D gene is TRBD1 (5 bases). The CDR3 has 17 residues. CDR1 SEHNR and CDR2 FQNEAQ come from the germline V gene (reference sequence). Trimming pared 2 bases from V and 4 bases from J, leaving 19 bases between. For the CDR3, the DNA is TGTGCCAGCAGCTTATGGGCTCGCGACAGTGGCGCAGATACGCAGTATTTT. Protein: CASSLWARDSGADTQYF.

CDR3: CASRPAGATYEQYF. The CDR3 DNA reads as TGTGCCAGCAGGCCGGCAGGGGCGACCTACGAGCAGTACTTC. This rearrangement joins TRBV6-1 to TRBJ2-7, with D perhaps TRBD1 (6 bases). CDR1 and CDR2 (germline): MNHNS, SASEGT. The V end lost 6 bases, the J end lost 2 bases, and 14 bases lay between the germline ends. The CDR3 is made up of 14 amino acids.

The chain recombines TRBV5-1 with TRBJ2-3, with 7 bases identical to TRBD2. The V segment lost 0 bases and the J segment 1 base; nucleotides outside the gene matches: 8. CDR3 length equals 17 residues. Germline-derived CDR1 and CDR2 are SGHRS and YFSETQ. The CDR3 loop is CASSLAVLGGGTDTQYF. As DNA, the CDR3 is TGCGCCAGCAGCTTGGCCGTATTGGGGGGGGGCACAGATACGCAGTATTTT.

This clonotype was observed a few times. V gene TRBV10-1 combines with J gene TRBJ2-1, with D perhaps TRBD2 (6 bases). CDR3 length equals 16 residues. The V gene's germline CDR1 is WNHNN and CDR2 SYGVQD (reference sequence). The V gene lost 10 bases and the J gene lost 7 bases, with 26 bases spanning the gap. In DNA, the CDR3 is TGCGCCACGCCTTATGTTACGGAGGGAGTCCTGAATGAGCAGTTCTTC. It yields the protein CATPYVTEGVLNEQFF.

This sequence joins TRBV5-5 and TRBJ2-7; D call uncertain. Germline values: CDR1 SGHKS, CDR2 YYEKEE (reference sequence). The CDR3 runs 12 residues. Between the trimmed V and J ends, which lost 2 bases and 1 base, there was a span of 4 bases. This chain's CDR3 is CASSLQSYEQYF. CDR3 nucleotides: TGTGCCAGCAGCTTACAGTCCTACGAGCAGTACTTC.

This chain links TRBV20-1 with TRBJ1-3; D might be TRBD1 (5 bases). The CDR3 length is 14 residues. Germline CDR1 reads DFQATT; CDR2 reads SNEGSKA (reference sequence). Trimming cost V 4 bases and J 1 base, with 11 bases left between them. This chain's CDR3 is CSAIGVASGNTIYF. The CDR3 nucleotides read TGCAGTGCTATAGGGGTTGCGTCTGGAAACACCATATATTTT.

The rearrangement uses TRBV10-3 and TRBJ1-1, with 7 bases identical to TRBD1. CDR3 length: 13 residues. Trimming removed 5 bases from V and 1 base from J; junction bases left unmatched: 1. Germline V lookup: CDR1 ENHRY, CDR2 SYGVKD. The CDR3 nucleotides are TGTGCCATCAGTTCAGGGGGGAACACTGAAGCTTTCTTT. Its protein is CAISSGGNTEAFF.